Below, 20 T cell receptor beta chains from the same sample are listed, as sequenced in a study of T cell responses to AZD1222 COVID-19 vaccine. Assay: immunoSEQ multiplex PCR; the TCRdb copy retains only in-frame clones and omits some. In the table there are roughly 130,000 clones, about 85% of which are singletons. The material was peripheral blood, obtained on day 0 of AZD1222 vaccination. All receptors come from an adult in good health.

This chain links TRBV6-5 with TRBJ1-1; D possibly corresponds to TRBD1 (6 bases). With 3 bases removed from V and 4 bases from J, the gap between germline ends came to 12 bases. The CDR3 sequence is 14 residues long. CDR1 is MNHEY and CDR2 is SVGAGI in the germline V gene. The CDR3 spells CASSYNREGTEAFF. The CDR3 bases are TGTGCCAGCAGTTATAACAGGGAAGGCACTGAAGCTTTCTTT.

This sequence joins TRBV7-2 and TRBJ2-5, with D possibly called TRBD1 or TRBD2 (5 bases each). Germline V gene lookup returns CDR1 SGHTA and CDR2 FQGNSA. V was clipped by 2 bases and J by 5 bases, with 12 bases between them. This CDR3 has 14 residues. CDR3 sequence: CASSLQRGEETQYF. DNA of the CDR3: TGTGCCAGCAGCTTACAGAGGGGCGAGGAGACCCAGTACTTC.

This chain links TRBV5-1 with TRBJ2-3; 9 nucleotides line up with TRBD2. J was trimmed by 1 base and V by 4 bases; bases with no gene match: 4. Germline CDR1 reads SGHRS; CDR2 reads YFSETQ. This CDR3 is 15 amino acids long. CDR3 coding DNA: TGCGCCAGCAGCCTAGCGGGGCGACGCACAGATACGCAGTATTTT. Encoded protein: CASSLAGRRTDTQYF.

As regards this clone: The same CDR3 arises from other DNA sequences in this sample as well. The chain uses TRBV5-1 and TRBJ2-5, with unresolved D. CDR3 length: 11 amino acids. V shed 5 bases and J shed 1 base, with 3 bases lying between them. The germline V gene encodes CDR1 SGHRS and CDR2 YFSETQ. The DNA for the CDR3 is TGCGCCAGCAGTTTCCAAGAGACCCAGTACTTC. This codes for CASSFQETQYF.

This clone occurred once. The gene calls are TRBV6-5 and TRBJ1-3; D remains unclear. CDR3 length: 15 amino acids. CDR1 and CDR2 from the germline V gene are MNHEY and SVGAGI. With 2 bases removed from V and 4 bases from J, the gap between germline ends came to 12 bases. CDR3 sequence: CASSYGHPAGNTIYF. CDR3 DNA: TGTGCCAGCAGTTACGGGCACCCCGCCGGAAACACCATATATTTT.

DNA of the CDR3: TGCGCCAGCAGCGGGGACTCCTACGAGCAGTACTTC. Its protein is CASSGDSYEQYF. The chain recombines TRBV4-1 with TRBJ2-7; D unclear. The germline V and J ends were trimmed by 5 bases and 0 bases, with 5 bases remaining between them. Germline assignment: CDR1 MGHRA and CDR2 YSYEKL. The CDR3 consists of 12 residues.

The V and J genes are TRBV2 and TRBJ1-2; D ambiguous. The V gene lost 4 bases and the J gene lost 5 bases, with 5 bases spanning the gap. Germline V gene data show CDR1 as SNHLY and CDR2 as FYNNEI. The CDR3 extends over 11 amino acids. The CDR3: CASSGGYGYTF. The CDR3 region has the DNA TGTGCCAGCAGTGGAGGGTATGGCTACACCTTC.

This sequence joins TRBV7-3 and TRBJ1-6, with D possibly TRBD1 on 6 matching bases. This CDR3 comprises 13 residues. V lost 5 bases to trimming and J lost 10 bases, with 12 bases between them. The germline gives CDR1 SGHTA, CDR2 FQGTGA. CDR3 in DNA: TGTGCCAGCAGCCACTCAGGGACATCACCCCTCCACTTT. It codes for CASSHSGTSPLHF.

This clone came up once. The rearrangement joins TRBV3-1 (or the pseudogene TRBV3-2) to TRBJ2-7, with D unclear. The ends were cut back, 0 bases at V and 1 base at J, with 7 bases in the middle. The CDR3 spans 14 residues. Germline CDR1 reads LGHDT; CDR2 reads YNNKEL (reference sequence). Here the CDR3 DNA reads TGTGCCAGCAGCCAAGAAGGGTCTTCCTACGAGCAGTACTTC. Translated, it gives CASSQEGSSYEQYF.

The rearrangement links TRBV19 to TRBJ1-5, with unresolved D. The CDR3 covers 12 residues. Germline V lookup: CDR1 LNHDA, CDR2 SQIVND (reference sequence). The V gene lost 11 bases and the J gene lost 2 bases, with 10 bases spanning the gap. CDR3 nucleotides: TGTGCCTCCTACGACGGCAATCAGCCCCAGCATTTT. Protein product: CASYDGNQPQHF.

The CDR3 nucleotides read TGTGCCAGTAGTACCCCGGCCGGGGGCATGAACACTGAAGCTTTCTTT. Residues: CASSTPAGGMNTEAFF. The genes are TRBV19 and TRBJ1-1; tentative D call: TRBD1 (6 bases). Trimming left V 4 bases short and J 0 bases short, with 15 bases between. Germline CDR1 and CDR2: LNHDA and SQIVND (reference sequence). The CDR3 length is 16 residues.

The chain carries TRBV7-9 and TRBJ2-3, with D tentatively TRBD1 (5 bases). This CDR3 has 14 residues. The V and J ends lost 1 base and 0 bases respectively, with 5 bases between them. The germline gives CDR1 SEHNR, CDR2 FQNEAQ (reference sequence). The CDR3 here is CASSLGQSTDTQYF. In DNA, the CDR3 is TGTGCCAGCAGCTTAGGACAGAGCACAGATACGCAGTATTTT. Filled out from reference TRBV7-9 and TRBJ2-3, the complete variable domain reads DTGVSQNPRHKITKRGQNVTFRCDPISEHNRLYWYRQTLGQGPEFLTYFQNEAQLEKSRLLSDRFSAERPKGSFSTLEIQRTEQGDSAMYLCASSLGQSTDTQYFGPGTRLTVL.

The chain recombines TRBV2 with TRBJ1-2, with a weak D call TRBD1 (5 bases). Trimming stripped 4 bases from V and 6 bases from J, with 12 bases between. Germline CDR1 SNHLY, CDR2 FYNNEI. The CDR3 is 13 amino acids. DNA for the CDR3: TGTGCCAGCAGTGTCAGGGAGGGTGATGGCTACACCTTC. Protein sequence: CASSVREGDGYTF.

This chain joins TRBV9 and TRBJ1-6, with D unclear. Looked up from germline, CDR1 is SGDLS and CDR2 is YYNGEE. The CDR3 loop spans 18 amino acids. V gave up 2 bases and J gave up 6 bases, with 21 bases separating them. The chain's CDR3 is CASSVDTRAYPPNSPLHF. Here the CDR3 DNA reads TGTGCCAGCAGCGTCGATACTAGGGCTTACCCTCCTAATTCACCCCTCCACTTT.

The CDR3 spells CASSWDTAAEQYF. CDR3 coding DNA: TGTGCCAGCAGCTGGGACACCGCCGCCGAGCAGTACTTC. This chain connects TRBV14 to TRBJ2-7, with a possible D match to TRBD1 (6 bases). Trimming cost V 5 bases and J 6 bases, with 14 bases left between them. Germline V gene lookup returns CDR1 SGHDN and CDR2 FVKESK. This CDR3 comprises 13 residues. Full variable domain (rest looked up from reference TRBV14 and TRBJ2-7): EAGVTQFPSHSVIEKGQTVTLRCDPISGHDNLYWYRRVMGKEIKFLLHFVKESKQDESGMPNNRFLAERTGGTYSTLKVQPAELEDSGVYFCASSWDTAAEQYFGPGTRLTVT.

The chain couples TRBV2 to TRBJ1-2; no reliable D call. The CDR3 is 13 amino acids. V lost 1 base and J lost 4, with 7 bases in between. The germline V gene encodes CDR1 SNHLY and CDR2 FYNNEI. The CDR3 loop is CASSEGQLYGYTF. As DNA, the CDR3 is TGTGCCAGCAGTGAAGGACAACTCTATGGCTACACCTTC.

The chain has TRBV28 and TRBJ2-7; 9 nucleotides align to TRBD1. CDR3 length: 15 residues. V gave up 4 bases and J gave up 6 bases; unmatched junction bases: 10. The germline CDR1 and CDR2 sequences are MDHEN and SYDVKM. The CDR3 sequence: CASSSTGTGYFEQYF. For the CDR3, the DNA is TGTGCCAGCAGTTCGACCGGGACAGGGTATTTCGAGCAGTACTTC.

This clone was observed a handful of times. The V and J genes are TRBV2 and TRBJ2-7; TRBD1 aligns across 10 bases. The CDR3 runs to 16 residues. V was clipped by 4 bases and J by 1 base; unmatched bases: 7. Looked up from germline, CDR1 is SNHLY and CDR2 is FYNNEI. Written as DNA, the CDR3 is TGTGCCAGCAGTGCGGGACAGGGGCTAGGGTCCTACGAGCAGTACTTC. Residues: CASSAGQGLGSYEQYF.

DNA of the CDR3: TGTGCCAGCTCACCACAGGGCAGCGGGGGACTGAACACCGGGGAGCTGTTTTTT. This codes for CASSPQGSGGLNTGELFF. The J gene is TRBJ2-2, the V gene TRBV18; TRBD2 matches 8 bases. Looked up from germline, CDR1 is KGHSH and CDR2 is LQKENI. The CDR3 has 18 amino acids. J was trimmed by 1 base and V by 1 base; bases with no gene match: 8.

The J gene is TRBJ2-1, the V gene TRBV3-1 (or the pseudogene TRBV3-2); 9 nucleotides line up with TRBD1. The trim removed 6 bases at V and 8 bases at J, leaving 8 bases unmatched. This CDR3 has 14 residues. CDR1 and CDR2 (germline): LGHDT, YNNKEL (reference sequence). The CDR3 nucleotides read TGTGCCAGCAGTTCCGGGACAGGGAGCTATGAGCAGTTCTTC. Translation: CASSSGTGSYEQFF.